The present T cell receptor (beta chain) was sequenced within a study of beta chain features in type 1 diabetes. Study-level background: Age, gender and cell yields were alike across patients and healthy donors.

TCRB transcripts that were expressed got sequenced, as all of the isolated RNA had been reverse transcribed. Assay used: immunoSEQ multiplex PCR; TCRdb lists only in-frame clones, some missing. The sample carries under 200,000 clones, around 8% recorded once. The V and J ends lost 4 bases and 4 bases, in that order; junction bases with no gene match: 5. Germline values: CDR1 SGDLS, CDR2 YYNGEE. CDR3 length equals 15 residues. The sequenced sample consisted of central memory CD4+ T cells from blood. The gene calls are TRBV9 and TRBJ2-1; 10 nucleotides line up with TRBD2. This clonotype originated in a man younger than 35 in good health. CDR3 DNA: TGTGCCAGCAGCCCTAGCGGGGGAGCTTACAATGAGCAGTTCTTC. Protein product: CASSPSGGAYNEQFF.